The following is a TCR beta chain sequence with its context. Its specificity is unknown. Profiling relied on immunoSEQ multiplex PCR, and the TCRdb table lists in-frame clones only, not all of them. This repertoire shows around 130,000 clones, approximately 89% found once; its top ten account for approximately 3.3%. This sample is drawn from a study of cytomegalovirus exposure and HLA in healthy donors. Broader study findings: A list of around 160 TCR beta chains associated with cytomegalovirus was given.

Trimming removed 4 bases at V and 4 bases at J, with 13 bases between. Germline assignment: CDR1 SGHTA and CDR2 FQGNSA. This CDR3 spans 14 amino acids. This TCR was sampled from a man younger than 45 in good health and CMV-seronegative. Sequenced sample: PBMCs. This sequence joins TRBV7-2 and TRBJ1-1, with D tentatively TRBD1 (5 bases). CDR3 sequence reads: CASSSLGGTTEAFF. DNA of the CDR3: TGTGCCAGCAGCTCCCTGGGGGGGACCACTGAAGCTTTCTTT.